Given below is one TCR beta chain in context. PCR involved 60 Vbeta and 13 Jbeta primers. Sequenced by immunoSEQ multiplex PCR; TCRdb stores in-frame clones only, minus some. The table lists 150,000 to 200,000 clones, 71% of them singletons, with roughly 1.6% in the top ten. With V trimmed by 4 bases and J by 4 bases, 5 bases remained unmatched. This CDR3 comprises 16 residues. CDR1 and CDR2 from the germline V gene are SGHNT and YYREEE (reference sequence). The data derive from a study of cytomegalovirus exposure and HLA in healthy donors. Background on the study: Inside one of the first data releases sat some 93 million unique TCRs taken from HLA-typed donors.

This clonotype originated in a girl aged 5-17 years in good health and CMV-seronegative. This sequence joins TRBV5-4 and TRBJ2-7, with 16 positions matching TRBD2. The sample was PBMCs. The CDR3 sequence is CASSLGTSGGVYEQYF. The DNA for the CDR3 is TGTGCCAGCAGCCTCGGGACTAGCGGGGGGGTTTACGAGCAGTACTTC.